This TCR beta chain was observed in a study of cytomegalovirus exposure and HLA in healthy donors. Study-wide background: The Caucasian-associated ancestry cluster held roughly 81% of 300 to 500 genotyped donors. Whole-study findings and limits: The sole available immune exposure information was CMV serostatus. Presence/absence analyses treated sequencing depth as roughly uniform across donors.

The germline V gene encodes CDR1 MDHEN and CDR2 SYDVKM. This CDR3 comprises 17 residues. V was cut by 4 bases and J by 0 bases, with 16 bases left in between. Amplification used 60 Vbeta primers and 13 Jbeta primers. TCRdb's table, derived via immunoSEQ multiplex PCR, lists solely in-frame clones and lacks some. The sample has about 130,000 clones, 70% to 80% seen once; the top ten hold approximately 2.1%. A remark on this clone: Its antigen is not known.

The sample taken for sequencing was PBMCs. This clonotype was obtained from a young man in good health and CMV-seronegative. J is TRBJ2-4 and V is TRBV28; no clear D gene. CDR3 residues: CASSSHTLILAKNIQYF. The CDR3 nucleotides read TGTGCCAGCAGTTCCCACACCTTGATTCTAGCCAAAAACATTCAGTACTTC.